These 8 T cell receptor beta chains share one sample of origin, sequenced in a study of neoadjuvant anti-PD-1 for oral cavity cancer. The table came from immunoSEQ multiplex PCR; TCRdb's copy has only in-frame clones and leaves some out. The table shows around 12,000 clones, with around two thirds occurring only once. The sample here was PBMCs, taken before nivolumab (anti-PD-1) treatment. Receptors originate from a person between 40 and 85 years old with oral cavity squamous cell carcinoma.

As DNA, the CDR3 is TGTGCCAGCAGCCAGTCCGGACAGGGTGCATCACCCCTCCACTTT. Residues: CASSQSGQGASPLHF. The chain has TRBV7-9 and TRBJ1-6, with TRBD1 matching 8 bases. CDR3 length: 15 residues. With 5 bases clipped from V and 10 bases from J, the junction kept 10 bases outside the gene matches. Per germline, CDR1 SEHNR and CDR2 FQNEAQ (reference sequence).

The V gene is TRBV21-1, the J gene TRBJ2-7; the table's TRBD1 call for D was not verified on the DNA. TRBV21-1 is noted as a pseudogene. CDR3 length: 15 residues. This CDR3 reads CASSNYNRCFHEQYF. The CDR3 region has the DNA TGTGCCAGCAGCAATTATAACAGGTGTTTTCACGAGCAGTACTTC.

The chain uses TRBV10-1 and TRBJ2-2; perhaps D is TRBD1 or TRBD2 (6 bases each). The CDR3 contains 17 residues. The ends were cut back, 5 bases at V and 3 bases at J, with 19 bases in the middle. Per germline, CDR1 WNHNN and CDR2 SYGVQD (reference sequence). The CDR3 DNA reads TGCGCCAGCAGTCCAACGTGGTCAAGGGGGGACACCGGGGAGCTGTTTTTT. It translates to CASSPTWSRGDTGELFF.

The CDR3, as DNA: TGTGCCAGCAGCTTGGGAGCGGGGGCCCCCAATGAGCAGTTCTTC. Translation: CASSLGAGAPNEQFF. This chain connects TRBV5-4 to TRBJ2-1; 8 nucleotides agree with TRBD2. The V gene's germline CDR1 is SGHNT and CDR2 YYREEE (reference sequence). V dropped 0 bases and J dropped 6; count of bases not matched to a gene: 5. The CDR3 runs to 15 residues. Full variable domain (missing parts from reference TRBV5-4 and TRBJ2-1): ETGVTQSPTHLIKTRGQQVTLRCSSQSGHNTVSWYQQALGQGPQFIFQYYREEENGRGNFPPRFSGLQFPNYSSELNVNALELDDSALYLCASSLGAGAPNEQFFGPGTRLTVL.

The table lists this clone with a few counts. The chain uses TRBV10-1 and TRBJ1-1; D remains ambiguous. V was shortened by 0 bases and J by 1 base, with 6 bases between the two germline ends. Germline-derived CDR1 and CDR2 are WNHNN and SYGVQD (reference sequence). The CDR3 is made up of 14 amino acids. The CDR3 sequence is CASSESGPNTEAFF. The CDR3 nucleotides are TGCGCCAGCAGTGAGTCAGGACCGAACACTGAAGCTTTCTTT.

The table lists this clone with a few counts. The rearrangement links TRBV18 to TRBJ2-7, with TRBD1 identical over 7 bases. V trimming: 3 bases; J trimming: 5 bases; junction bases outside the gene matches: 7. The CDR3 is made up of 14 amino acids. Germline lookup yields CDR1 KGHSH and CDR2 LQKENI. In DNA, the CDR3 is TGTGCCAGCTCACCGGGGCAGGGGGAAGACGAGCAGTACTTC. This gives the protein CASSPGQGEDEQYF.

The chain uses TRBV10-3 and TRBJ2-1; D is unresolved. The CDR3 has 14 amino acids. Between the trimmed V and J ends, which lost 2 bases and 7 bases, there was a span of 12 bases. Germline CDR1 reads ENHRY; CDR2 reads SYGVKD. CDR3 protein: CAISEGTVGNEQFF. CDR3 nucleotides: TGTGCCATCAGTGAGGGAACAGTAGGTAATGAGCAGTTCTTC.

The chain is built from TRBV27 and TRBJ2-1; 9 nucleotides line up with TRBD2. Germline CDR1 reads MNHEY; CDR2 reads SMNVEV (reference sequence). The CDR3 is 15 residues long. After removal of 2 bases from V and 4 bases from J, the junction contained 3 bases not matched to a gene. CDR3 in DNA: TGTGCCAGCAGTTTAAGGGCGGGAGGGTACAATGAGCAGTTCTTC. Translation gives CASSLRAGGYNEQFF.